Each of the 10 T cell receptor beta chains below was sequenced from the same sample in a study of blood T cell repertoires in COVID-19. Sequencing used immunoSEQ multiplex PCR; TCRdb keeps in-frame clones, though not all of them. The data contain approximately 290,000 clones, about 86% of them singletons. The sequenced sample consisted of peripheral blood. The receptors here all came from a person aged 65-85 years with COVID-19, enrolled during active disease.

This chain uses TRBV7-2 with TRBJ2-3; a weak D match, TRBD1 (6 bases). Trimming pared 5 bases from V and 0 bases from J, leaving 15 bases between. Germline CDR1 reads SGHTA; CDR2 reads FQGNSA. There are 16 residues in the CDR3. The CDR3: CASSKGRQESTDTQYF. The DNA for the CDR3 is TGTGCCAGCAGCAAAGGCAGACAGGAGAGCACAGATACGCAGTATTTT.

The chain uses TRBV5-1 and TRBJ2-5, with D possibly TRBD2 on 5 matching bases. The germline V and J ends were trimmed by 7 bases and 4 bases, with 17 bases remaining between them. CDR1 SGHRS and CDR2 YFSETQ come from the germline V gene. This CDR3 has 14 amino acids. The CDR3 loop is CASRQPVEGETQYF. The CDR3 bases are TGCGCCAGCCGCCAGCCAGTAGAGGGAGAGACCCAGTACTTC.

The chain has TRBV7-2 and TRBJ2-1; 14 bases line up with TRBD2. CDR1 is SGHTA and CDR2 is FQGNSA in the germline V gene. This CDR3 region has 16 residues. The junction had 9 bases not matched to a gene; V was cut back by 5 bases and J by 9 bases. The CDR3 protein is CASSPIPGLAGVEQFF. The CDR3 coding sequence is TGTGCCAGCAGCCCAATTCCGGGACTAGCGGGGGTTGAGCAGTTCTTC.

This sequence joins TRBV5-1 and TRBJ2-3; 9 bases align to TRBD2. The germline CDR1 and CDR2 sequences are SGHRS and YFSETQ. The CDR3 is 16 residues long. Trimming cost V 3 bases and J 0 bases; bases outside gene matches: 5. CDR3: CASSSSGETSTDTQYF. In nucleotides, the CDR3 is TGCGCCAGCAGCTCTAGCGGGGAGACTAGCACAGATACGCAGTATTTT.

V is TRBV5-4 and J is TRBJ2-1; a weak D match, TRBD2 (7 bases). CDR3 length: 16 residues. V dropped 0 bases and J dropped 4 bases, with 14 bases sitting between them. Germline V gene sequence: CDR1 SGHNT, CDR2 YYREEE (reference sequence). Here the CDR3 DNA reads TGTGCCAGCAGCTTGGGGGGGGGCGCTTTTTACAATGAGCAGTTCTTC. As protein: CASSLGGGAFYNEQFF.

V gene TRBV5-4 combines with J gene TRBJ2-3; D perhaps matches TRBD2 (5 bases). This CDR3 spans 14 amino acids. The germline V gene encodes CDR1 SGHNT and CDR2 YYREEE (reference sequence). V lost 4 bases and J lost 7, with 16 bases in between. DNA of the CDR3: TGTGCCAGCAGCCGGGAACCGGACTCGAATACGCAGTATTTT. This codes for CASSREPDSNTQYF.

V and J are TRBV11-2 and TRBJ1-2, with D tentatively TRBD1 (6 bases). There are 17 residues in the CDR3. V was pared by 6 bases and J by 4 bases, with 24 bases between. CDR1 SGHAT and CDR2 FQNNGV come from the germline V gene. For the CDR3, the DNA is TGTGCCAGCAGATATACCGTCCAGGGGAATTATGGCTATGGCTACACCTTC. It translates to CASRYTVQGNYGYGYTF.

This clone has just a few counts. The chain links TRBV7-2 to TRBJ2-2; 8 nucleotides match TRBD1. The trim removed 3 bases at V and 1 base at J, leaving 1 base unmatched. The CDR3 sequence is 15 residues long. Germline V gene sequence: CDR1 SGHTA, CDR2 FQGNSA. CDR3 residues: CASSFGTGNTGELFF. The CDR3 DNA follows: TGTGCCAGCAGCTTCGGGACAGGGAACACCGGGGAGCTGTTTTTT.

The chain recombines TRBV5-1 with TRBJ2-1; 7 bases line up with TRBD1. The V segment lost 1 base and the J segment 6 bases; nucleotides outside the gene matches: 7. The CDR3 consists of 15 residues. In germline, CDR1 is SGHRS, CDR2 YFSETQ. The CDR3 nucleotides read TGCGCCAGCAGCTTGCGTGTTGACAGGGTCAATGAGCAGTTCTTC. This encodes CASSLRVDRVNEQFF.

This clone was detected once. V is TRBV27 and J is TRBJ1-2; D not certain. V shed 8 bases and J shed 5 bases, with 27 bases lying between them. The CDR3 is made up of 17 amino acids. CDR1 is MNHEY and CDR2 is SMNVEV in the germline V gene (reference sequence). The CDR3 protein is CASLSDPKPSWEYGYTF. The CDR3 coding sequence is TGTGCCAGCTTATCCGATCCCAAACCCTCCTGGGAGTATGGCTACACCTTC.